This T cell receptor beta chain is from a study of cytotoxic CD8 clonotypes in ibrutinib-treated CLL. About the research overall: Overall, 25 or so responses were partial and 2 complete; following median around 70 months, about 15 patients stayed remitted and around twelve progressed.

Only in-frame clones appear in the TCRdb table, and some are missing; sequencing was by immunoSEQ multiplex PCR. The table lists some 40,000 clones, about two thirds of them singletons. In germline, CDR1 is SGHRS, CDR2 YFSETQ. The CDR3 is 16 amino acids. After removal of 1 base from V and 8 bases from J, the junction contained 11 bases not matched to a gene. The origin of this receptor is a human donor with chronic lymphocytic leukemia. The sample in question was PBMCs, obtained at disease progression, from a patient treated with ibrutinib. J is TRBJ2-1 and V is TRBV5-1; TRBD2 matches 8 bases. The CDR3 loop is CASSLYASGSRYEQFF. The CDR3 DNA follows: TGCGCCAGCAGCTTGTATGCCAGCGGGAGTAGGTATGAGCAGTTCTTC.